Listed below are T cell receptor beta chains from one sample, sequenced in a study of cytomegalovirus exposure and HLA in healthy donors. Sequencing used immunoSEQ multiplex PCR; TCRdb keeps in-frame clones, though not all of them. The data show around 250,000 clones, around 81% seen once. Sequencing was performed on PBMCs. Every receptor here comes from a woman aged 55-69 years in good health and CMV-seropositive. Each CDR3 is given with its conserved first and last residue. The D gene is left open where the match is weak. Some rows mark clone size as missing; the rest say once, few, many or name a class of expanded clone.

j_call clone_size d_call v_call cdr3_nt cdr3_aa
TRBJ2-7 . TRBD1 TRBV2 TGTGCCAGCAGTGGCCCGGACAGGGGTTCCTACGAGCAGTACTTC CASSGPDRGSYEQYF
TRBJ2-1 . . TRBV6-5 TGTGCCAGCAGAACCCCAGGGGGGAGCTACAATGAGCAGTTCTTC CASRTPGGSYNEQFF
TRBJ2-3 . . TRBV5-5 TGTGCCAGCAGCTTTATGACAGATACGCAGTATTTT CASSFMTDTQYF
TRBJ1-2 . . TRBV19 TGTGCCAGTAGTATACACAGTGAATATGGCTACACCTTC CASSIHSEYGYTF
TRBJ1-3 . TRBD1 TRBV5-1 TGCGCCAGCAGCACCCTTGGGACAGGGGAAAATACCATATATTTT CASSTLGTGENTIYF
TRBJ2-7 . TRBD1 TRBV19 TGTGCCAGTAGCACCGGACAGGGAAGATCCCAGTACTTC CASSTGQGRSQYF
TRBJ1-2 . TRBD1 TRBV12-5 TGTGCTAGTGGTTTGACCCTCGGACAGGGGACGTCCAACTATGGCTACACCTTC CASGLTLGQGTSNYGYTF
TRBJ2-1 . . TRBV2 TGTGCCAGCAGTGGGGGGCTAGCGGTGACCTACTCCTACAATGAGCAGTTCTTC CASSGGLAVTYSYNEQFF
TRBJ2-7 . . TRBV27 TGTGCCAGCAGTTTAGGACAGCACTACGAGCAGTACTTC CASSLGQHYEQYF
TRBJ1-2 . . TRBV27 TGTGCCAGCAGTTCACTACAGGGTGATGGCTACACCTTC CASSSLQGDGYTF
TRBJ1-2 . TRBD1 TRBV13 TGTGCCAGCAGCTTGCCGGGACAGGGTGTTAGCTATGGCTACACCTTC CASSLPGQGVSYGYTF
TRBJ2-1 . TRBD2 TRBV6-4 TGTGCCAGCAGTGCGCTAGCGGGAGGTCTCTACAATGAGCAGTTCTTC CASSALAGGLYNEQFF
TRBJ2-7 . TRBD2 TRBV25-1 TGTGCCAGCAGTGAAAGCGGGAGGGCCGCTTACGAGCAGTACTTC CASSESGRAAYEQYF
TRBJ2-7 . . TRBV27 TGTGCCAGCAGCACATTTGGGAGTTACGAGCAGTACTTC CASSTFGSYEQYF
TRBJ1-1 few . TRBV5-1 TGCGCCAGCAGCTTGGCCTCAGGGAACACTGAAGCTTTCTTT CASSLASGNTEAFF
TRBJ2-1 few TRBD2 TRBV28 TGTGCCAGCAGTTTGAGGGGAGCGGGATTCTACAATGAGCAGTTCTTC CASSLRGAGFYNEQFF
TRBJ1-6 . . TRBV6-5 TGTGCCAGCAGTAGCCAGGGGCATAATTCACCCCTCCACTTT CASSSQGHNSPLHF
TRBJ2-7 . . TRBV28 TGTGCCAGCAGTCCGACAGGTTACGGCTCCTACGAGCAGTACTTC CASSPTGYGSYEQYF
TRBJ1-2 . TRBD1 TRBV7-2 TGTGCCAGCAGCCCAGGACAGGGGGGTTTAGGCTACACCTTC CASSPGQGGLGYTF
TRBJ2-2 . . TRBV19 TGTGCCAGTACCGGTTACAGGTTAGCCGGGGAGCTGTTTTTT CASTGYRLAGELFF
TRBJ1-1 . . TRBV6-5 TGTGCCAGCAGTAAGCCAGGAGTCGCGGGCACTGAAGCTTTCTTT CASSKPGVAGTEAFF
TRBJ2-1 . TRBD2 TRBV7-3 TGTGCCAGCAGCCCCAGCGGGAGTTACAATGAGCAGTTCTTC CASSPSGSYNEQFF
TRBJ2-1 . TRBD2 TRBV10-3 TGTGCCATCAGAGAGGGACTAGCGGACCCCCCCGGGAATGAGCAGTTCTTC CAIREGLADPPGNEQFF
TRBJ1-6 few TRBD1 TRBV6-5 TGTGCCAGCAGGGACAGGGTTTCTAATTCACCCCTCCACTTT CASRDRVSNSPLHF
TRBJ1-4 once . TRBV7-9 TGTTCCAGCAGCTCGAACAGGGTAGGGCTTGAAAAACTGTTTTTT CSSSSNRVGLEKLFF
TRBJ2-1 . TRBD2 TRBV7-2 TGTGCCAGCAGCTTAGGACTAGCGGGAGTCGGTGAGCAGTTCTTC CASSLGLAGVGEQFF
TRBJ2-1 once TRBD2 TRBV27 TGTGCCAGCAGTTACAAGCCCCCGAGCGGGAGGGGTTGGGATGAGCAGTTCTTC CASSYKPPSGRGWDEQFF
TRBJ2-3 . TRBD2 TRBV2 TGTGCCAGCAGGGATACATTTAGCGGGAGGGCCTTAAATACGCAGTATTTT CASRDTFSGRALNTQYF
TRBJ2-4 . . TRBV12-5 TGTGCTAGTGGTGTCCAATGGCAGGGGCAGGCCAAAAACATTCAGTACTTC CASGVQWQGQAKNIQYF
TRBJ1-5 . . TRBV28 TGTGCCAGCAGTTGGGGGGGGAGCAATCAGCCCCAGCATTTT CASSWGGSNQPQHF
TRBJ2-7 . . TRBV4-2 TGTGCCAGCAGCCAAGAGCGAAAGGAGGGCGCCTGGCTCTACGAGCAGTACTTC CASSQERKEGAWLYEQYF
TRBJ2-7 . . TRBV20-1 TGCAGTGCCCCCCGACAAAGCTCGCAGTACTTC CSAPRQSSQYF
TRBJ2-3 . . TRBV21-1 TGTGCCAGATTTAGAGCCCCCCTAAGCACAGATACGCAGTATTTT CARFRAPLSTDTQYF
TRBJ1-2 few TRBD1 TRBV10-3 TGTGCCATCAGTGAAGGGACAGCTTTTAATGGCTACACCTTC CAISEGTAFNGYTF
TRBJ2-7 . TRBD2 TRBV27 TGTGCCAGCAGTTTAAGGAGCGGGAGAAGCAACGAGCAGTACTTC CASSLRSGRSNEQYF
TRBJ1-2 . TRBD1 TRBV9 TGTGCCAGCAGCGTAGCTCGGGACAGGGGTGATGGCTACACCTTC CASSVARDRGDGYTF
TRBJ2-3 . . TRBV7-9 TGTTCCAGCAGCTTAGGGCTAGTGGCAGATACGCAGTATTTT CSSSLGLVADTQYF
TRBJ2-7 . TRBD2 TRBV5-4 TGTGCCAGCAGCTTTCCCCTAACTAGCGGGAGAGCCTACGAGCAGTACTTC CASSFPLTSGRAYEQYF
TRBJ2-7 . TRBD1 TRBV5-1 TGCGCCAGCAGCTCCCAAGGGACAGGGGGCTACGAGCAGTACTTC CASSSQGTGGYEQYF
TRBJ2-1 . TRBD2 TRBV15 TGTGCCACCAGCAGACGAGGACTAGGCAATCCTGAGCAGTTCTTC CATSRRGLGNPEQFF
TRBJ2-7 . TRBD2 TRBV2 TGTGCCAGCACCTCACTAGCGGTAACCTACGAGCAGTACTTC CASTSLAVTYEQYF
TRBJ1-1 . TRBD1 TRBV28 TGTGCCAGCACGACAGGGGCGGCACCAAAACACACTGAAGCTTTCTTT CASTTGAAPKHTEAFF
TRBJ2-7 . TRBD2 TRBV7-9 TGTGCCAGCAGCCGGGGAGTGGTAGCGGGGAATTATACCTACGAGCAGTACTTC CASSRGVVAGNYTYEQYF
TRBJ2-3 . TRBD1 TRBV5-6 TGTGCCAGCAGCCACCGGGACAGGGTTGTTTCAGATACGCAGTATTTT CASSHRDRVVSDTQYF
TRBJ2-1 . TRBD2 TRBV5-1 TGCGCCAGCAGCCAAGGGTTGGTAGCGGGCGTAAGCTCCTACAATGAGCAGTTCTTC CASSQGLVAGVSSYNEQFF
TRBJ2-7 . . TRBV6-1 TGTGCCAGCAGTGAAACAGGGAATGCCTACGAGCAGTACTTC CASSETGNAYEQYF
TRBJ1-3 . . TRBV19 TGTGCCAGTAATCGGGGGAGCTCTGGAAACACCATATATTTT CASNRGSSGNTIYF
TRBJ2-3 once . TRBV7-9 TGTGCCAGCAGCCCCCGGGGATGGGATACGCAGTATTTT CASSPRGWDTQYF
TRBJ1-2 . TRBD1 TRBV7-9 TGTGCCAGCAGCTGGACAGGGTCCTATGGCTACACCTTC CASSWTGSYGYTF
TRBJ2-7 . . TRBV7-9 TGTGCCAGCAGCTTAGTGGAGTCCTACGAGCAGTACTTC CASSLVESYEQYF
TRBJ1-3 . . TRBV7-9 TGTGCCAGCAGCCACAGCTCTGGAAACACCATATATTTT CASSHSSGNTIYF
TRBJ1-4 . TRBD1 TRBV28 TGTGCCAGCAGTCCCCGTTGGAGGGGGCGCTTGGAAAAACTGTTTTTT CASSPRWRGRLEKLFF
TRBJ2-5 . . TRBV5-4 TGTGCCAGCAGCTTGGGACAACTGAAAGAGACCCAGTACTTC CASSLGQLKETQYF
TRBJ2-3 . TRBD1 TRBV9 TGTGCCAGCAGCGCCACAGGGGCCGGCACAGATACGCAGTATTTT CASSATGAGTDTQYF